This T cell receptor beta chain was retrieved from a study of human T cells and chemical hapten exposure. The CDR3 covers 14 residues. With 2 bases removed from V and 4 bases from J, the gap between germline ends came to 11 bases. Germline V gene sequence: CDR1 GTSNPN, CDR2 SVGIG (reference sequence). Via MiXCR, TCRdb re-called the RACE reads, giving one row per CDR3 protein. The sample lists some 94,000 distinct CDR3 sequences; around 12% were seen once. Time point meaning: patch test 1, 2 weeks after DPC sensitization. Treatment in this sample: therapeutic diphenylcyclopropenone sensitization with weekly scalp DPC.

The input for sequencing was whole blood, taken in connection with sensitization to the hapten diphenylcyclopropenone (DPC). This rearrangement joins TRBV30 to TRBJ2-2, with D unresolved. The source of this sequence is a woman in her thirties or forties with alopecia areata. Some clones in this sample may be carry-over from other donors' samples. CDR3 coding DNA: TGTGCCTGGAGTTGGTCTGGGTTCACCGGGGAGCTGTTTTTT. Protein sequence: CAWSWSGFTGELFF.